The present entry profiles one T cell receptor beta chain with its context. Its cognate antigen is unknown. This table comes from immunoSEQ multiplex PCR, and its TCRdb copy is limited to in-frame clones, with some not included. The sample carries 70,000 or so clones, about 94% recorded once. Stated time point: newly diagnosed, previously untreated cHL patient sample. Serving as comparison were PBMCs from newly diagnosed, untreated classical Hodgkin lymphoma, which were sequenced alongside the relapsed/refractory trial patients. Germline V gene sequence: CDR1 MGHRA, CDR2 YSYEKL. Trimming took 4 bases from V and 8 from J; bases not matched to a gene: 10. This CDR3 comprises 14 residues. This sample was taken from a study of PD-1 blockade in classical Hodgkin lymphoma. Whole-study results and caveats: Nothing has yet pinned down what causes the repertoire differences, possibly disease activity or prior therapy. At baseline, newly diagnosed patients reportedly showed less TCR diversity than healthy donors.

The receptor comes from a human donor with classical Hodgkin lymphoma. Input material: peripheral blood mononuclear cells (PBMCs). V and J are TRBV4-1 and TRBJ1-2, with TRBD1 matching 7 bases. The CDR3 is CASSPRDSQIGYTF. CDR3 nucleotides: TGCGCCAGCAGCCCCCGGGACAGCCAGATCGGCTACACCTTC.